The next 27 T cell receptor beta chains were all read from a single sample in a study of OX40 agonist ivuxolimab in advanced cancers. Measured with immunoSEQ multiplex PCR; TCRdb has only the in-frame clones, and not every one. This table holds 13,000 to 15,000 clones, around four fifths found once. The starting material was CD4+ or CD8+ T cells sorted from blood, obtained in a trial of the OX40 agonist ivuxolimab. Receptors were obtained from an adult with an advanced solid tumor such as melanoma, head and neck, liver or kidney cancer.

The chain has TRBV7-8 and TRBJ1-1; D unresolved. Germline CDR1 is SGHVS and CDR2 is FQNEAQ. Trimming removed 10 bases at V and 3 bases at J, with 12 bases between. CDR3 length: 12 residues. CDR3 bases: TGTGCCACCCGGGGTTCGGACACTGAAGCTTTCTTT. Translated, it gives CATRGSDTEAFF.

The gene calls are TRBV2 and TRBJ2-4; unclear D gene. The CDR3 spans 10 residues. The V gene lost 4 bases and the J gene lost 8 bases, with 3 bases spanning the gap. The germline CDR1 and CDR2 sequences are SNHLY and FYNNEI. CDR3 in amino acids: CASSGYIQYF. CDR3 coding DNA: TGTGCCAGCAGTGGGTACATTCAGTACTTC.

The table lists this clone with a count of one. The gene calls are TRBV15 and TRBJ2-7, with D possibly being TRBD1 (6 bases). Germline V gene lookup returns CDR1 LNHNV and CDR2 YYDKDF (reference sequence). V was trimmed by 2 bases and J by 4 bases, leaving 9 bases between them. The CDR3 spans 13 residues. CDR3 bases: TGTGCCACCAGCAGAACGGACAGTTACGAGCAGTACTTC. This translates into CATSRTDSYEQYF. Full variable domain (rest looked up from reference TRBV15 and TRBJ2-7): DAMVIQNPRYQVTQFGKPVTLSCSQTLNHNVMYWYQQKSSQAPKLLFHYYDKDFNNEADTPDNFQSRRPNTSFCFLDIRSPGLGDTAMYLCATSRTDSYEQYFGPGTRLTVT.

This clone was detected only once. This chain links TRBV6-5 with TRBJ1-1; D might be TRBD1 (5 bases). Germline V lookup: CDR1 MNHEY, CDR2 SVGAGI. Trimming pared 0 bases from V and 11 bases from J, leaving 19 bases between. The CDR3 spans 15 residues. The DNA for the CDR3 is TGTGCCAGCAGTTACTCGGCAGGGTGGTCCCCTCAGGCTTTCTTT. Translated, it gives CASSYSAGWSPQAFF.

This clone was found once. V and J are TRBV7-9 and TRBJ2-3; 11 nucleotides line up with TRBD2. This CDR3 is 19 amino acids long. V gave up 5 bases and J gave up 0 bases; unmatched junction bases: 13. Germline CDR1 and CDR2: SEHNR and FQNEAQ (reference sequence). CDR3 protein: CASSHPGLAVGASTDTQYF. The CDR3 nucleotides read TGTGCCAGCAGCCATCCGGGACTAGCGGTAGGAGCTAGCACAGATACGCAGTATTTT.

The rearrangement joins TRBV30 to TRBJ2-1; no firm D call. V dropped 2 bases and J dropped 9 bases, with 11 bases sitting between them. The CDR3 is made up of 12 amino acids. Germline V CDR1 and CDR2: GTSNPN, SVGIG (reference sequence). CDR3 in amino acids: CAWSQSIGEQFF. Here the CDR3 DNA reads TGTGCCTGGAGTCAAAGCATCGGTGAGCAGTTCTTC.

Many counts were recorded for this clone. The chain employs TRBV19 and TRBJ2-7, with a possible D match to TRBD2 (5 bases). Trimming pared 10 bases from V and 0 bases from J, leaving 16 bases between. The CDR3 is 14 residues long. The germline gives CDR1 LNHDA, CDR2 SQIVND (reference sequence). In DNA form, the CDR3 reads TGTGCCACCCGACCCGCCAGCGGCTCCTACGAGCAGTACTTC. The encoded protein is CATRPASGSYEQYF.

This clone ranks as medium-sized (0.01 to 0.1%). The V gene is TRBV4-1, the J gene TRBJ1-2; 8 bases match TRBD1. Germline CDR1 and CDR2: MGHRA and YSYEKL. With V trimmed by 6 bases and J by 4 bases, 4 bases remained unmatched. This CDR3 is built from 13 residues. Here the CDR3 reads CASRGGQGYGYTF. CDR3 DNA sequence: TGCGCCAGCAGGGGAGGACAGGGCTATGGCTACACCTTC.

This clone was recorded once. This chain connects TRBV27 to TRBJ2-1, with TRBD2 matching 10 bases. V lost 5 bases, J lost 9 bases, and 34 bases stayed unmatched. Looked up from germline, CDR1 is MNHEY and CDR2 is SMNVEV (reference sequence). The CDR3 loop spans 23 amino acids. The CDR3 is CASSPYIHPEASGSLVREGEQFF. CDR3 bases: TGTGCCAGCAGTCCATATATTCACCCCGAGGCTAGCGGGAGTTTGGTCAGGGAAGGTGAGCAGTTCTTC.

This clone turned up a few times. The chain is built from TRBV27 and TRBJ1-2, with unresolved D. Germline CDR1 and CDR2: MNHEY and SMNVEV (reference sequence). V dropped 5 bases and J dropped 7 bases, with 14 bases sitting between them. The CDR3 spans 13 residues. The CDR3 is CASSEAWAGGYTF. The CDR3 DNA sequence: TGTGCCAGCAGTGAAGCGTGGGCAGGTGGCTACACCTTC.

V usage is TRBV27 and J usage is TRBJ2-5; D not certain. TRBJ2-7 explains the end of the DNA better; the J call may be wrong. Per germline, CDR1 MNHEY and CDR2 SMNVEV (reference sequence). The CDR3 runs to 14 residues. CDR3 residues: CASSFGTGLYEQYF. In DNA, the CDR3 is TGTGCCAGCAGTTTTGGCACGGGCCTATACGAGCAGTACTTC.

This clone was observed a few times. The genes are TRBV18 and TRBJ1-2, with 9 positions matching TRBD1. Germline V gives CDR1 KGHSH, CDR2 LQKENI. Germline trimming cut 3 bases from V and 10 bases from J; bases unmatched to any gene: 3. This CDR3 comprises 12 residues. This chain's CDR3 is CASSPGDRAYTF. For the CDR3, the DNA is TGTGCCAGCTCACCGGGGGACAGGGCCTACACCTTC.

The chain joins TRBV11-2 to TRBJ2-7; the match to TRBD2 covers 7 bases. Germline trimming cut 5 bases from V and 7 bases from J; bases unmatched to any gene: 11. The CDR3 has 14 residues. The V gene's germline CDR1 is SGHAT and CDR2 FQNNGV. CDR3 in DNA: TGTGCCAGCAGCGAACGGGAGGTCCCTCGGGAGCAGTACTTC. This encodes CASSEREVPREQYF. Complete variable domain (other parts from reference TRBV11-2 and TRBJ2-7): EAGVAQSPRYKIIEKRQSVAFWCNPISGHATLYWYQQILGQGPKLLIQFQNNGVVDDSQLPKDRFSAERLKGVDSTLKIQPAKLEDSAVYLCASSEREVPREQYFGPGTRLTVT.

The chain couples TRBV5-5 to TRBJ1-2, with 9 bases matching TRBD1. In germline, CDR1 is SGHKS, CDR2 YYEKEE (reference sequence). The CDR3 is 17 amino acids. V was pared by 3 bases and J by 0 bases, with 9 bases of the junction left unmatched. The CDR3 here is CASSSGQGPLANYGYTF. In DNA form, the CDR3 reads TGTGCCAGCAGCTCGGGACAGGGCCCGTTAGCTAACTATGGCTACACCTTC.

V usage is TRBV9 and J usage is TRBJ2-2; TRBD2 matches at 9 bases. The CDR3 length is 19 residues. The V segment lost 3 bases and the J segment 3 bases; nucleotides outside the gene matches: 15. CDR1 and CDR2 (germline): SGDLS, YYNGEE. The CDR3 DNA sequence: TGTGCCAGCAGCGGAAGCCGCAGTGCGCGGGAGGGGTACACCGGGGAGCTGTTTTTT. It yields the protein CASSGSRSAREGYTGELFF.

This chain joins TRBV28 and TRBJ2-1, with D unclear. The CDR3 runs 11 residues. Between the trimmed V and J ends, which lost 5 bases and 10 bases, there was a span of 9 bases. Germline loops: CDR1 MDHEN, CDR2 SYDVKM. The CDR3 sequence: CASSPGWEQFF. DNA of the CDR3: TGTGCCAGCAGTCCTGGGTGGGAGCAGTTCTTC.

The chain employs TRBV7-9 and TRBJ2-3; TRBD1 matches at 7 bases. Unmatched junction bases numbered 6, after V lost 5 bases and J lost 4 bases. CDR1 and CDR2 (germline): SEHNR, FQNEAQ (reference sequence). This CDR3 has 14 amino acids. The chain's CDR3 is CASSPRDSPDTQYF. CDR3 nucleotide sequence: TGTGCCAGCAGCCCACGGGACAGCCCAGATACGCAGTATTTT.

In DNA form, the CDR3 reads TGCGCCAGCAGCTCGACTATCGACTGGTACAATGAGCAGTTCTTC. Protein: CASSSTIDWYNEQFF. The rearrangement uses TRBV5-1 and TRBJ2-1, with D tentatively TRBD2 (5 bases). This CDR3 has 15 residues. Germline CDR1 SGHRS, CDR2 YFSETQ. The V gene lost 3 bases and the J gene lost 4 bases, with 14 bases spanning the gap.

The CDR3: CASSLASLGATDTQYF. The CDR3 DNA reads as TGCGCCAGCAGCTTGGCCTCACTGGGGGCCACAGATACGCAGTATTTT. This sequence joins TRBV5-1 and TRBJ2-3; possibly TRBD1 for D (6 bases). V was pared by 0 bases and J by 2 bases, with 13 bases between. Germline values: CDR1 SGHRS, CDR2 YFSETQ. This CDR3 comprises 16 residues.

This clone was recorded once. The rearrangement uses TRBV2 and TRBJ2-7; 15 positions match TRBD2. V lost 4 bases to trimming and J lost 5 bases; unmatched junction nucleotides: 18. Per the germline V gene, CDR1 is SNHLY and CDR2 is FYNNEI. The CDR3 runs to 20 residues. CDR3 in amino acids: CASSAPAFGTSGRSFDEQYF. Written as DNA, the CDR3 is TGTGCCAGCAGTGCTCCAGCGTTTGGGACTAGCGGGAGGAGTTTCGACGAGCAGTACTTC. Drawing the rest from reference TRBV2 and TRBJ2-7, the complete variable domain is EPEVTQTPSHQVTQMGQEVILRCVPISNHLYFYWYRQILGQKVEFLVSFYNNEISEKSEIFDDQFSVERPDGSNFTLKIRSTKLEDSAMYFCASSAPAFGTSGRSFDEQYFGPGTRLTVT.

The V call is TRBV14, the J call TRBJ2-5; D is perhaps TRBD1 or TRBD2 (5 bases each). CDR1 SGHDN and CDR2 FVKESK come from the germline V gene. CDR3 length: 12 residues. The ends were cut back, 3 bases at V and 5 bases at J, with 7 bases in the middle. DNA for the CDR3: TGTGCCAGCAGCCAGGGGACGGAGACCCAGTACTTC. Protein product: CASSQGTETQYF. Variable domain in full (rest from reference TRBV14 and TRBJ2-5): EAGVTQFPSHSVIEKGQTVTLRCDPISGHDNLYWYRRVMGKEIKFLLHFVKESKQDESGMPNNRFLAERTGGTYSTLKVQPAELEDSGVYFCASSQGTETQYFGPGTRLLVL.

This chain uses TRBV30 with TRBJ1-3; no clear D gene. V lost 5 bases and J lost 0, with 14 bases in between. The CDR3 is made up of 15 amino acids. In germline, CDR1 is GTSNPN, CDR2 SVGIG (reference sequence). Here the CDR3 reads CAWEEIGISGNTIYF. The CDR3 DNA reads TGTGCCTGGGAGGAAATCGGGATCTCTGGAAACACCATATATTTT.

This chain uses TRBV11-2 with TRBJ2-6; either TRBD1 or TRBD2 may supply D (5 bases each). The CDR3 has 19 amino acids. CDR1 and CDR2 (germline): SGHAT, FQNNGV. The V and J ends lost 0 bases and 0 bases respectively, with 15 bases between them. CDR3: CASSLDGQGDYSGANVLTF. The CDR3 DNA reads TGTGCCAGCAGCTTAGACGGTCAGGGAGATTACTCTGGGGCCAACGTCCTGACTTTC.

Judged by abundance, this clone is medium-sized. This sequence joins TRBV27 and TRBJ2-7; no clear D. V shed 2 bases and J shed 7 bases, with 15 bases lying between them. Germline V gene data show CDR1 as MNHEY and CDR2 as SMNVEV (reference sequence). This CDR3 has 14 residues. CDR3 amino acids: CASSLRSVLGEQYF. The CDR3 DNA follows: TGTGCCAGCAGTTTAAGGTCAGTCCTTGGGGAGCAGTACTTC.

The rearrangement links TRBV7-8 to TRBJ2-1; D unclear. The V end lost 4 bases, the J end lost 7 bases, and 11 bases lay between the germline ends. CDR3 length equals 13 residues. The V gene's germline CDR1 is SGHVS and CDR2 FQNEAQ. The CDR3 DNA reads TGTGCCAGCAGCTCTCGGACGGGTAATGAGCAGTTCTTC. It is translated as CASSSRTGNEQFF.

The chain carries TRBV15 and TRBJ2-1; TRBD2 matches 8 bases. The germline V gene encodes CDR1 LNHNV and CDR2 YYDKDF (reference sequence). The V segment lost 2 bases and the J segment 7 bases; nucleotides outside the gene matches: 7. The CDR3 consists of 15 residues. The CDR3 protein is CATSRSGASGNEQFF. The CDR3 region has the DNA TGTGCCACCAGCAGATCTGGGGCTAGCGGGAATGAGCAGTTCTTC.

The CDR3 DNA is TGTGCCAGCAGTGAAGGGTCGGTAGCTCCCCAGGAGCAGTACTTC. Translating it yields CASSEGSVAPQEQYF. The chain combines TRBV2 with TRBJ2-7; no reliable D call. Trimming took 1 base from V and 7 from J, leaving 17 bases between them. Per the germline V gene, CDR1 is SNHLY and CDR2 is FYNNEI. The CDR3 runs to 15 residues.